The clone carrying this TCR beta chain was observed a single time. The antigen is unknown. Germline V gives CDR1 SGDLS, CDR2 YYNGEE. V shed 0 bases and J shed 3 bases, with 15 bases lying between them. The CDR3 has 17 amino acids. This specimen comes from a study of OX40 agonist ivuxolimab in advanced cancers. Study information: A partial response was reached by three patients: one with hepatocellular carcinoma and two with cutaneous melanoma. Broader study findings: People who partly responded at 0.1-3.0 mg/kg had some of the least clonal expansion seen.

Sequencing was performed with immunoSEQ multiplex PCR; in TCRdb, only in-frame clones are kept and a portion is missing. This sample yields 28,000 or so clones, of which roughly 85% are seen a single time; 34% belongs to the top ten. The chain employs TRBV9 and TRBJ2-2; D may be TRBD2 (6 bases). The TCR sequence derives from an adult with an advanced solid tumor such as melanoma, head and neck, liver or kidney cancer. Sequenced material: CD4+ or CD8+ T cells sorted from blood, taken in a trial of the OX40 agonist ivuxolimab. As DNA, the CDR3 is TGTGCCAGCAGCGTAGCCCCCAAGAGGAGGGACACCGGGGAGCTGTTTTTT. It specifies CASSVAPKRRDTGELFF.